The next 14 T cell receptor beta chains were all read from a single sample in a study of tumor and adjacent non-tumor tissue in lung cancer. TCRbeta libraries were built with three rounds of nested PCR, modified from ARM-PCR. TCRdb called the multiplex PCR reads again in MiXCR, with one record for every CDR3 protein. The sample gives fewer than 100,000 distinct CDR3 sequences, roughly 72% of which show up once; roughly 10% is in the top ten. No cell sorting was done before RNA was extracted from the tissue. Sequences were obtained from lung tumor tissue. These receptors all stem from a woman aged 35 to 49 with non-small cell lung cancer.

J is TRBJ1-3 and V is TRBV7-9; D is unresolved. The CDR3 consists of 14 residues. Per the germline V gene, CDR1 is SEHNR and CDR2 is FQNEAQ (reference sequence). The CDR3 nucleotides are TGTACCTGCAGCTTACCTTTCTCTGGAAACACCATATATTTT. Translated: CTCSLPFSGNTIYF.

This clonotype was detected ten times or more. The chain employs TRBV5-1 and TRBJ1-1, with D uncertain. The CDR3 consists of 15 residues. CDR1 and CDR2 (germline): SGHRS, YFSETQ. V was cut by 4 bases and J by 1 base, with 14 bases left in between. DNA of the CDR3: TGCGCCAGCAGCCCAACTCCCAAAGGGAACACTGAAGCTTTCTTT. Translating gives CASSPTPKGNTEAFF. The full variable domain, with the rest looked up from reference TRBV5-1 and TRBJ1-1, is KAGVTQTPRYLIKTRGQQVTLSCSPISGHRSVSWYQQTPGQGLQFLFEYFSETQRNKGNFPGRFSGRQFSNSRSEMNVSTLELGDSALYLCASSPTPKGNTEAFFGQGTRLTVV.

In regard to this clonotype: A junction boundary mismatches the germline segment, possibly from a read error. The chain joins TRBV6-6 to TRBJ2-1; D not resolved. The CDR3 runs to 11 residues. From germline, CDR1 is MNHNY and CDR2 SVGAGI (reference sequence). The CDR3 DNA sequence: TGTGCCAGCTGCCCCCGCTATGAACAGTTCTTC. Its protein is CASCPRYEQFF.

The chain links TRBV30 to TRBJ2-7; D is ambiguous. Trimming took 2 bases from V and 5 from J, leaving 10 bases between them. CDR1 is GTSNPN and CDR2 is SVGIG in the germline V gene (reference sequence). The CDR3 covers 12 residues. The CDR3 DNA sequence: TGTGCCTGGAGTCCCATAACACACGAGCAGTACTTC. Translating it yields CAWSPITHEQYF.

The CDR3 reads CVNSAGTSGGRQYF. As DNA, the CDR3 is TGTGTCAACAGTGCCGGGACTAGCGGGGGCCGTCAGTACTTC. This sequence joins TRBV6-1 and TRBJ2-5; TRBD2 aligns across 14 bases. CDR1 and CDR2 (germline): MNHNS, SASEGT. The CDR3 runs 14 residues.

The sample holds a few counts of this clonotype. At one end the junction does not follow the germline gene, possibly because of a read error. The chain carries TRBV12-3 or TRBV12-4 and TRBJ2-3; possibly TRBD1 for D (6 bases). The CDR3 loop spans 18 amino acids. DNA of the CDR3: TGTGCCAGCAGCACCCAAGGAGTAGCGAGGGGGAACACAGATATGCAGTATTTT. Its protein product is CASSTQGVARGNTDMQYF.

This clonotype is judged large (0.1 to 1%). The rearrangement joins TRBV11-1 to TRBJ2-1, with a possible D match to TRBD1 (6 bases). The germline V and J ends were trimmed by 2 bases and 5 bases, with 19 bases remaining between them. Germline CDR1 and CDR2: SGHAT and FQDESV (reference sequence). CDR3 length: 17 residues. The chain's CDR3 is CASSLRVPPTGDNEQFF. In nucleotides, the CDR3 is TGTGCCAGCAGCTTAAGAGTCCCGCCGACAGGAGACAATGAGCAGTTCTTC.

Only a few counts were recorded for this clonotype. With a much larger clone just one base away, this may be a read error. This chain uses TRBV6-1 with TRBJ2-5, with D maybe TRBD2 (5 bases). Looked up from germline, CDR1 is MNHNS and CDR2 is SASEGT. The CDR3 is 14 residues long. CDR3 DNA sequence: TGTGCCAGCACGGGGTTGACATTCCAAGAGGCCCAGTACTTC. It specifies CASTGLTFQEAQYF.

In the case of this clonotype: Since no conserved phenylalanine or tryptophan closes the CDR3, a read error is the likely cause. The chain is built from TRBV11-2 and TRBJ2-1; perhaps TRBD2 as D (5 bases). Germline assignment: CDR1 SGHAT and CDR2 FQNNGV. The CDR3 consists of 16 residues. Here the CDR3 DNA reads TGTACCAGCAGCAAGATGCTAGCTGTACTGTACAGTGAGCAGTTCTAC. Its protein is CTSSKMLAVLYSEQFY.

On this clonotype: The junction does not match germline at one end; this may be a read error. The rearrangement joins TRBV6-6 to TRBJ2-5; a weak D match, TRBD1 (5 bases). Germline-derived CDR1 and CDR2 are MNHNY and SVGAGI (reference sequence). The CDR3 sequence is 14 residues long. This CDR3 is CANSYRYGQDTQYF. As DNA, the CDR3 is TGTGCCAACAGTTACCGGTACGGACAAGATACCCAGTACTTC.

This clonotype is labeled medium-sized. The chain links TRBV6-5 to TRBJ2-7, with 8 bases that match TRBD1. The length of the CDR3 is 14 residues. Germline-derived CDR1 and CDR2 are MNHEY and SVGAGI. Trimming at V came to 4 bases and at J to 3 bases, leaving 5 bases not matched to a gene. The CDR3 reads CASSSPTGGYEQYF. The CDR3 DNA reads as TGTGCCAGCAGTTCCCCCACAGGGGGCTACGAGCAGTACTTC.

This chain uses TRBV25-1 with TRBJ2-2, with D unclear. Trimming left V 3 bases short and J 1 base short, with 12 bases between. In germline, CDR1 is MGHDK, CDR2 SYGVNS. The CDR3 extends over 16 amino acids. The CDR3: CASSEVRFGNTGELFF. The CDR3 DNA is TGTGCCAGCAGTGAGGTACGCTTTGGGAACACCGGGGAGCTGTTTTTT.

J is TRBJ2-6 and V is TRBV5-5; D possibly matches TRBD1 or TRBD2 (5 bases each). This CDR3 is built from 18 residues. Germline lookup yields CDR1 SGHKS and CDR2 YYEKEE (reference sequence). V was clipped by 4 bases and J by 1 base, with 18 bases between them. The CDR3 is CASSRGTCGPSGANVLTF. CDR3 DNA: TGTGCCAGCAGCCGAGGGACCTGTGGCCCATCTGGGGCCAACGTCCTGACTTTC.

With respect to this clonotype: This sequence may be a read error, since a much larger clone differs from it by one base. The chain carries TRBV20-1 and TRBJ2-5; TRBD1 agrees at 7 bases. CDR1 and CDR2 from the germline V gene are DFQATT and SNEGSKA (reference sequence). The CDR3 totals 14 residues. The CDR3 protein is CSAKRDRPQEIQYF. The CDR3 DNA is TGCAGTGCTAAAAGGGACAGACCACAAGAGATCCAGTACTTC.